The clone carrying this T cell receptor (beta chain) is a singleton in its sample. Its antigen is as yet unknown. Amplification used 60 Vbeta primers and 13 Jbeta primers. Sequencing was performed with immunoSEQ multiplex PCR; in TCRdb, only in-frame clones are kept and a portion is missing. The sample holds about 110,000 clones; 80% are singletons and the top ten take approximately 0.24%. The data were taken from a study of cytomegalovirus exposure and HLA in healthy donors. Study-wide findings and caveats: In a later analysis, parvovirus B19, influenza, CMV and Epstein-Barr virus appeared linked to several top co-occurrence clusters. Prediction of most subjects' HLA-A and HLA-B alleles by TCR beta sequences was reportedly accurate. Reports credit the classifier with highly specific, highly sensitive diagnosis of cytomegalovirus status.

Unmatched junction bases numbered 12, after V lost 1 base and J lost 4 bases. Germline V gene data show CDR1 as LNHDA and CDR2 as SQIVND (reference sequence). The CDR3 has 17 residues. This rearrangement joins TRBV19 to TRBJ1-1, with 7 bases identical to TRBD1. The clonotype originates from a man aged 45 to 65 in good health and CMV-seronegative. Sequenced material: PBMCs. The CDR3 is CASSIAGRGKGSTEAFF. DNA of the CDR3: TGTGCCAGTAGTATAGCGGGCAGGGGGAAGGGGAGCACTGAAGCTTTCTTT.